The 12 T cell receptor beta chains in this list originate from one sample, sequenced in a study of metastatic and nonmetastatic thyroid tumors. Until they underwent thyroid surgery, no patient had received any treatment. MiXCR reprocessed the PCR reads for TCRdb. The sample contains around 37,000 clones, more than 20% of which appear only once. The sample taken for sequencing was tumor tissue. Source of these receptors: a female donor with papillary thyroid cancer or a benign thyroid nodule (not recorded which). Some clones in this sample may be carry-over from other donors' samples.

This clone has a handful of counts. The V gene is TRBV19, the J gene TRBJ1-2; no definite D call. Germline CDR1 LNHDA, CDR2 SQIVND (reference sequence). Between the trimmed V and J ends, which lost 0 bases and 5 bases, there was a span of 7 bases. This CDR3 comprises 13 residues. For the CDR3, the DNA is TGTGCCAGTAGTATAGATCGATTATATGGCTACACCTTC. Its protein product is CASSIDRLYGYTF.

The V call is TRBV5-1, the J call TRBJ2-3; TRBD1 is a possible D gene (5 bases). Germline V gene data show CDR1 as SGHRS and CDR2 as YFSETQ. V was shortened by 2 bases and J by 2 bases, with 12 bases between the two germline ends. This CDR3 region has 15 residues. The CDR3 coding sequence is TGCGCCAGCAGCTTTCAGGGTGAAATCACAGATACGCAGTATTTT. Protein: CASSFQGEITDTQYF.

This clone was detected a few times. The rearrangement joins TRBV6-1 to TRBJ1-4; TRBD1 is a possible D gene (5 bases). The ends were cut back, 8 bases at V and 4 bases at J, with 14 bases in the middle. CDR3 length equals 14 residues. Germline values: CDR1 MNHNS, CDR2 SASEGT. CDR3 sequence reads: CASSKGDNNEKLFF. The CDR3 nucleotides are TGTGCCAGCTCAAAAGGGGATAATAATGAAAAACTGTTTTTT.

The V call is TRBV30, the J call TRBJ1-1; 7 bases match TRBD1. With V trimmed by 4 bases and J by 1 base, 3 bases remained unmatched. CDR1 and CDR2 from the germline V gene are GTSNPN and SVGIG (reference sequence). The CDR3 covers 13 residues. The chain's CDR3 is CAWKPGGNTEAFF. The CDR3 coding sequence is TGTGCCTGGAAACCAGGGGGGAACACTGAAGCTTTCTTT.

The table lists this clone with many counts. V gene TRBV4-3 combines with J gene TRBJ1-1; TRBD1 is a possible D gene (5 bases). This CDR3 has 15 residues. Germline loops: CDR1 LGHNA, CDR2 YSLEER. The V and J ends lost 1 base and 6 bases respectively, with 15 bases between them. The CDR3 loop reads CASSQARGRGSEAFF. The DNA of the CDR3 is TGCGCCAGCAGCCAAGCCCGAGGGAGGGGCTCTGAAGCTTTCTTT.

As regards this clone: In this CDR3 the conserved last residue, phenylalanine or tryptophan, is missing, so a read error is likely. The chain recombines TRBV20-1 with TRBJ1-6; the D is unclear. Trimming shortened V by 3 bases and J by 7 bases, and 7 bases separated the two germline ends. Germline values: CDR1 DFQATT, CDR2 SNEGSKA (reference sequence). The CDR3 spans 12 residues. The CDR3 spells CSASVGNSPLHS. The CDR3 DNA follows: TGCAGTGCTAGCGTCGGGAATTCACCCCTCCACTCT.

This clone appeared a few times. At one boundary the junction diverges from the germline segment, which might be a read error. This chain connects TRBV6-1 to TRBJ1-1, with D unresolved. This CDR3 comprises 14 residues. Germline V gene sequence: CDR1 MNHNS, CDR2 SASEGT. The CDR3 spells CASSVHIGNTEASF. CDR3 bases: TGTGCCAGCAGTGTTCACATTGGGAACACTGAAGCTTCCTTT.

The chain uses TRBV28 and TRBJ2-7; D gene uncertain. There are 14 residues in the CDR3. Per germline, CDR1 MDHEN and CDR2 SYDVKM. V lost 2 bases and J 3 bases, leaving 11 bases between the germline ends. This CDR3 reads CASSLNLGLYEQYF. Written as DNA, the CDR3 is TGTGCCAGCAGTTTAAATCTCGGGCTCTACGAGCAGTACTTC.

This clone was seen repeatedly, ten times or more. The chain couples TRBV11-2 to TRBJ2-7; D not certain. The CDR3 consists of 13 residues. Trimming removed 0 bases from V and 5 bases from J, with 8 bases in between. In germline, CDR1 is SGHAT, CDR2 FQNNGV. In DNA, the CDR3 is TGTGCCAGCAGCTTAGACCGACGGCACGAGCAGTACTTC. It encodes CASSLDRRHEQYF.

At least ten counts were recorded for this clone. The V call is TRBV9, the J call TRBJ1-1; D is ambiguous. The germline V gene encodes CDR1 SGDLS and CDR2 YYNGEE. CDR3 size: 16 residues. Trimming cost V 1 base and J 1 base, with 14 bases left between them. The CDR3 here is CASSVSLQVENTEAFF. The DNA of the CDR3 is TGTGCCAGCAGCGTAAGCCTCCAGGTGGAGAACACTGAAGCTTTCTTT.

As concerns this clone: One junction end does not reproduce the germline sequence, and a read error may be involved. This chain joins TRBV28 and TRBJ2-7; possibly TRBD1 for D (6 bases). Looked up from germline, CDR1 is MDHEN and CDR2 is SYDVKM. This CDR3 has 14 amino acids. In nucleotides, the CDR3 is TGTGCCAGCATTTTTAGGCAGGGGCTCTACGAGCATTACTTC. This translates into CASIFRQGLYEHYF.

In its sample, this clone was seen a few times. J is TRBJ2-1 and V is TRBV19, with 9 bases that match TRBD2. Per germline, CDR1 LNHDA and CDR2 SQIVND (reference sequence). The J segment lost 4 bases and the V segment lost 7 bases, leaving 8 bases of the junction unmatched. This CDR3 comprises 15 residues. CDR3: CASISSSGMYNEQFF. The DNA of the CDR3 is TGTGCCAGTATAAGTTCTAGCGGGATGTACAATGAGCAGTTCTTC.